The rows below give T cell receptor beta chains drawn from one sample of a study of CD8+ T cells in alopecia areata. Method: immunoSEQ multiplex PCR; TCRdb's copy keeps in-frame clones and lacks some. Of about 70,000 clones in the sample, over 25% were seen once. The sequencing used CD8+ T cells sorted from blood, collected at week 4, from a patient treated with tofacitinib. These receptors were collected from a human donor with alopecia areata. CDR3s include the opening cysteine and the closing phenylalanine or tryptophan. D genes are given only for firm matches. The size field is filled for only some rows; it gives once, few, many or a size class.

v_gene	j_gene	len	abundance	d_gene	CDR3aa	CDR3nt
TRBV6-4	TRBJ2-1	13	few	-	CASSFDSYNEQFF	TGTGCCAGCAGTTTCGACAGCTACAATGAGCAGTTCTTC
TRBV25-1	TRBJ1-1	14	-	-	CASSEIGQGTEAFF	TGTGCCAGCAGTGAAATAGGCCAGGGCACTGAAGCTTTCTTT
TRBV29-1	TRBJ2-5	10	few	-	CSVELETQYF	TGCAGCGTTGAGCTGGAGACCCAGTACTTC
TRBV27	TRBJ1-5	10	-	-	CASAGPPENF	TGTGCCAGCGCCGGGCCCCCCGAGAATTTT
TRBV29-1	TRBJ2-7	12	-	TRBD1	CSVEVSGGGQYF	TGCAGCGTTGAAGTGTCAGGGGGCGGGCAGTACTTC
TRBV7-8	TRBJ2-7	14	-	TRBD1	CASSLLGTASEQYF	TGTGCCAGCAGCTTACTAGGGACAGCCTCCGAGCAGTACTTC
TRBV4-1	TRBJ1-4	14	few	TRBD1	CASSPTDRGEKLFF	TGCGCCAGCAGCCCCACTGACAGGGGGGAAAAACTGTTTTTT
TRBV29-1	TRBJ2-7	16	-	-	CSVVQGVARNNYEQYF	TGCAGCGTTGTCCAAGGGGTAGCCAGAAATAACTACGAGCAGTACTTC
TRBV5-1	TRBJ2-1	11	few	-	CASSSANEQFF	TGCGCCAGCAGCTCCGCCAATGAGCAGTTCTTC
TRBV6-5	TRBJ2-3	14	few	TRBD1	CAIRPGTGPDTQYF	TGTGCCATCAGGCCCGGGACAGGCCCAGATACGCAGTATTTT
TRBV27	TRBJ1-6	15	-	-	CASKDAVLGNSPLHF	TGTGCCAGCAAGGACGCAGTCCTGGGGAATTCACCCCTCCACTTT
TRBV27	TRBJ2-4	16	few	TRBD2	CASTPYASGRGHIQYF	TGTGCCAGCACCCCCTACGCTAGCGGGAGGGGGCACATTCAGTACTTC
TRBV29-1	TRBJ2-7	15	-	-	CSALGFRESNYEQYF	TGCAGCGCCCTCGGATTCCGGGAGAGTAACTACGAGCAGTACTTC
TRBV5-6	TRBJ1-5	14	once	TRBD1	CASSSYRGGQPQHF	TGTGCCAGCAGCTCGTACAGGGGAGGTCAGCCCCAGCATTTT
TRBV13	TRBJ2-1	14	-	-	CASSWGLGYNEQFF	TGTGCCAGCAGTTGGGGCCTAGGGTACAATGAGCAGTTCTTC
TRBV5-3	TRBJ2-1	19	few	TRBD2	CARSRAGTSGIVSYNEQFF	TGTGCCAGAAGCCGGGCTGGGACTAGCGGGATTGTCTCTTACAATGAGCAGTTCTTC
TRBV29-1	TRBJ2-5	13	-	-	CSVVSGNEGTQYF	TGCAGCGTTGTCTCTGGAAACGAGGGGACCCAGTACTTC
TRBV6-5	TRBJ2-2	14	-	-	CASSYGVSTGELFF	TGTGCCAGCAGTTATGGCGTGAGCACCGGGGAGCTGTTTTTT
TRBV29-1	TRBJ2-7	17	-	TRBD1	CSVGVPRTGTVTYEQYF	TGCAGCGTTGGAGTTCCCCGCACCGGGACAGTAACCTACGAGCAGTACTTC
TRBV29-1	TRBJ2-3	15	-	TRBD2	CSVGRMLAGSDTQYF	TGCAGCGTTGGAAGGATGCTAGCGGGATCAGATACGCAGTATTTT
TRBV6-5	TRBJ2-5	13	-	TRBD1	CASSLDRVETQYF	TGTGCCAGCAGCCTCGACAGGGTGGAGACCCAGTACTTC
TRBV29-1	TRBJ2-2	14	-	-	CSVDRKTNTGELFF	TGCAGCGTTGACAGGAAAACGAACACCGGGGAGCTGTTTTTT